These 20 T cell receptor beta chains share one sample of origin, sequenced in a study of blood T cell repertoires in COVID-19. Data came from immunoSEQ multiplex PCR; TCRdb stores just in-frame clones and leaves some out. The table lists 380,000 or so clones, more than 75% of them singletons. Sequencing was carried out using PBMCs or T cells enriched from blood (not recorded which). The receptors come from a young woman with acute COVID-19.

The chain combines TRBV2 with TRBJ2-7; 12 bases map to TRBD2. The trim removed 4 bases at V and 2 bases at J, leaving 3 bases unmatched. CDR1 and CDR2 from the germline V gene are SNHLY and FYNNEI. This CDR3 contains 15 residues. The CDR3 loop is CASSALAGGTYEQYF. The CDR3 DNA sequence: TGTGCCAGCAGTGCACTAGCGGGGGGTACCTACGAGCAGTACTTC.

This clone was seen only once. This chain links TRBV12-5 with TRBJ2-1; 7 positions agree with TRBD2. CDR3 length: 13 residues. In germline, CDR1 is LGHNT, CDR2 FRNRAP. The V and J ends lost 5 bases and 5 bases, in that order; junction bases with no gene match: 3. The chain's CDR3 is CASGSGTHNEQFF. In DNA form, the CDR3 reads TGTGCTAGTGGTAGCGGGACCCACAATGAGCAGTTCTTC. The whole variable domain, filled in from reference TRBV12-5 and TRBJ2-1, reads DARVTQTPRHKVTEMGQEVTMRCQPILGHNTVFWYRQTMMQGLELLAYFRNRAPLDDSGMPKDRFSAEMPDATLATLKIQPSEPRDSAVYFCASGSGTHNEQFFGPGTRLTVL.

The chain is built from TRBV4-2 and TRBJ2-7, with D perhaps TRBD2 (5 bases). This CDR3 has 14 residues. The V end lost 1 base, the J end lost 2 bases, and 9 bases lay between the germline ends. Germline V gene sequence: CDR1 LGHNA, CDR2 YNFKEQ. In DNA form, the CDR3 reads TGTGCCAGCAGCCAAGCGAGGGAGCCCTACGAGCAGTACTTC. Protein: CASSQAREPYEQYF.

The V and J genes are TRBV5-5 and TRBJ1-2; maybe TRBD1 (5 bases). In germline, CDR1 is SGHKS, CDR2 YYEKEE (reference sequence). The CDR3 loop spans 15 amino acids. Deletions cut 0 bases from V and 4 bases from J, with 13 bases between. The CDR3 loop is CASSLAAGGGYGYTF. As DNA, the CDR3 is TGTGCCAGCAGCTTGGCCGCCGGGGGGGGCTATGGCTACACCTTC.

The chain employs TRBV24-1 and TRBJ2-7; TRBD1 matches 8 bases. This CDR3 comprises 16 residues. The V gene end was trimmed by 4 bases and the J gene end by 0 bases; junction bases not matched to a gene: 7. Per germline, CDR1 KGHDR and CDR2 SFDVKD. CDR3 loop: CATSEGGTGDSYEQYF. Here the CDR3 DNA reads TGTGCCACCAGTGAGGGCGGGACAGGCGACTCCTACGAGCAGTACTTC.

This sequence joins TRBV6-5 and TRBJ2-7; D unclear. This CDR3 is built from 13 residues. Germline lookup yields CDR1 MNHEY and CDR2 SVGAGI. The V end was cut by 6 bases, the J end by 7 bases, with 16 bases between. CDR3 residues: CASRPNTAAEQYF. DNA for the CDR3: TGTGCCAGCAGACCGAACACAGCAGCTGAGCAGTACTTC.

The rearrangement links TRBV24-1 to TRBJ2-2; D gene uncertain. CDR1 KGHDR and CDR2 SFDVKD come from the germline V gene. This CDR3 is 16 amino acids long. Trimming shortened V by 4 bases and J by 7 bases, and 18 bases separated the two germline ends. The CDR3 here is CATSDRNPRNGGELFF. The CDR3 region has the DNA TGTGCCACCAGTGACCGGAATCCTAGGAACGGCGGGGAGCTGTTTTTT.

About this clone: Other DNA sequences from this sample encode an identical CDR3 as well. The chain uses TRBV24-1 and TRBJ1-2, with 7 bases that match TRBD1. The CDR3 contains 14 residues. V dropped 4 bases and J dropped 4; count of bases not matched to a gene: 5. Per the germline V gene, CDR1 is KGHDR and CDR2 is SFDVKD. The CDR3 loop is CATSDPGQTYGYTF. CDR3 in DNA: TGTGCCACCAGTGACCCGGGACAGACCTATGGCTACACCTTC.

The chain is built from TRBV19 and TRBJ1-2; D not resolved. Trimming took off 7 bases at V and 0 bases at J, with 18 bases between the two ends. The CDR3 has 16 amino acids. Germline-derived CDR1 and CDR2 are LNHDA and SQIVND (reference sequence). The CDR3 sequence is CASTYSPGTTNYGYTF. CDR3 nucleotide sequence: TGTGCCAGTACTTATAGTCCGGGAACAACTAACTATGGCTACACCTTC.

V gene TRBV5-5 combines with J gene TRBJ1-5; D uncertain. Trimming cost V 2 bases and J 3 bases, with 18 bases left between them. This CDR3 region has 17 residues. Germline lookup yields CDR1 SGHKS and CDR2 YYEKEE (reference sequence). CDR3: CASSFDQVLTSNQPQHF. The DNA of the CDR3 is TGTGCCAGCAGCTTTGATCAGGTTCTGACCTCCAATCAGCCCCAGCATTTT.

This chain links TRBV19 with TRBJ1-4, with D unresolved. Germline CDR1 LNHDA, CDR2 SQIVND (reference sequence). This CDR3 has 11 amino acids. The V and J ends lost 4 bases and 8 bases respectively, with 5 bases between them. Written as DNA, the CDR3 is TGTGCCAGTAGTAGAGGCGAAAAACTGTTTTTT. The encoded protein is CASSRGEKLFF.

This clone came up a few times. The V and J genes are TRBV4-3 and TRBJ2-1; 8 nucleotides match TRBD2. The V segment lost 4 bases and the J segment 8 bases; nucleotides outside the gene matches: 4. There are 13 residues in the CDR3. CDR1 LGHNA and CDR2 YSLEER come from the germline V gene. The CDR3 region is CASSPGLAYEQFF. The CDR3, as DNA: TGCGCCAGCAGCCCAGGACTAGCCTATGAGCAGTTCTTC.

This rearrangement joins TRBV2 to TRBJ2-3, with TRBD2 identical over 8 bases. Losses at the gene ends were 6 bases for V and 2 bases for J; bases not matched to a gene: 13. There are 17 residues in the CDR3. Per the germline V gene, CDR1 is SNHLY and CDR2 is FYNNEI. CDR3 sequence (DNA): TGTGCCAGCAGAATGGGGGGTCGGGGGGGCCTCACAGATACGCAGTATTTT. This sequence encodes CASRMGGRGGLTDTQYF.

V gene TRBV11-2 combines with J gene TRBJ1-2; a weak D match, TRBD1 (6 bases). CDR1 is SGHAT, CDR2 FQNNGV, per germline. The CDR3 has 15 amino acids. The ends were cut back, 1 base at V and 7 bases at J, with 16 bases in the middle. Written as DNA, the CDR3 is TGTGCCAGCAGCTTAGCGGTCAGGGGAGCCTCTGGCTACACCTTC. Residues: CASSLAVRGASGYTF. Full variable domain (remainder filled in from reference TRBV11-2 and TRBJ1-2): EAGVAQSPRYKIIEKRQSVAFWCNPISGHATLYWYQQILGQGPKLLIQFQNNGVVDDSQLPKDRFSAERLKGVDSTLKIQPAKLEDSAVYLCASSLAVRGASGYTFGSGTRLTVV.

The rearrangement uses TRBV7-3 and TRBJ2-1, with D possibly TRBD1 on 5 matching bases. Trimming cost V 6 bases and J 5 bases, with 17 bases left between them. The CDR3 extends over 15 amino acids. CDR1 is SGHTA, CDR2 FQGTGA, per germline. The CDR3 sequence: CASSRGSVGDNEQFF. DNA of the CDR3: TGTGCCAGCAGTAGGGGTTCGGTGGGTGACAATGAGCAGTTCTTC.

This rearrangement joins TRBV12-3 or TRBV12-4 to TRBJ2-7; D gene unclear. V was pared by 6 bases and J by 6 bases, with 15 bases between. The CDR3 consists of 13 residues. The chain's CDR3 is CASSLTSGSEQYF. CDR3 nucleotides: TGTGCCAGCAGCCTGACAAGTGGTAGCGAGCAGTACTTC.

This clone has more than one count but fewer than ten. J is TRBJ1-6 and V is TRBV7-2; D uncertain. Trimming took off 5 bases at V and 8 bases at J, with 10 bases between the two ends. CDR1 and CDR2 from the germline V gene are SGHTA and FQGNSA. The CDR3 extends over 13 amino acids. The DNA of the CDR3 is TGTGCCAGCAGCCCCGCTATGGATTCACCCCTCCACTTT. As protein: CASSPAMDSPLHF.

On this clone: Other DNA sequences from this sample encode an identical CDR3 as well. The chain carries TRBV6-5 and TRBJ2-7; TRBD1 aligns across 8 bases. Germline CDR1 and CDR2: MNHEY and SVGAGI. V dropped 8 bases and J dropped 2; count of bases not matched to a gene: 2. The CDR3 sequence is 12 residues long. DNA for the CDR3: TGTGCCAGCCGGGACAGGACCTACGAGCAGTACTTC. As protein: CASRDRTYEQYF.

The rearrangement joins TRBV28 to TRBJ1-4; D possibly corresponds to TRBD1 (6 bases). CDR1 is MDHEN, CDR2 SYDVKM, per germline. V lost 6 bases and J 0 bases, leaving 14 bases between the germline ends. The CDR3 has 16 residues. For the CDR3, the DNA is TGTGCCAGCAGGGCTCGACAGGTTGCAACTAATGAAAAACTGTTTTTT. Its translation is CASRARQVATNEKLFF.

The chain recombines TRBV9 with TRBJ1-3; no clear D gene. V lost 2 bases and J lost 1, with 10 bases in between. The CDR3 runs 15 residues. Germline V gene sequence: CDR1 SGDLS, CDR2 YYNGEE. The CDR3 loop reads CASSVEGTSGNTIYF. CDR3 DNA sequence: TGTGCCAGCAGCGTGGAGGGAACGTCTGGAAACACCATATATTTT. Supplemented by reference TRBV9 and TRBJ1-3, the full variable domain reads DSGVTQTPKHLITATGQRVTLRCSPRSGDLSVYWYQQSLDQGLQFLIQYYNGEERAKGNILERFSAQQFPDLHSELNLSSLELGDSALYFCASSVEGTSGNTIYFGEGSWLTVV.